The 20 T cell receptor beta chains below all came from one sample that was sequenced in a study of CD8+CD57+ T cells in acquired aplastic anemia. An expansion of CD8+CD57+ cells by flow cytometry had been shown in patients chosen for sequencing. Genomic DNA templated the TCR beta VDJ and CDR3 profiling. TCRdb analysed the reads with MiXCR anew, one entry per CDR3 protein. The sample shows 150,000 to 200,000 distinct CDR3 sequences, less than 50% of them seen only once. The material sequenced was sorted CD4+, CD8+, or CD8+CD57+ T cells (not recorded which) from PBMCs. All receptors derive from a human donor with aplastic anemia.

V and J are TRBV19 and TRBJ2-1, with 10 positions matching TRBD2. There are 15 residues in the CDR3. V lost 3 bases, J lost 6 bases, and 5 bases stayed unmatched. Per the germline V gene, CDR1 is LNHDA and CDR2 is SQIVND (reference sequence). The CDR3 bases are TGTGCCAGTAGTATCGCTAGCGGGAGTCTCAATGAGCAGTTCTTC. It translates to CASSIASGSLNEQFF.

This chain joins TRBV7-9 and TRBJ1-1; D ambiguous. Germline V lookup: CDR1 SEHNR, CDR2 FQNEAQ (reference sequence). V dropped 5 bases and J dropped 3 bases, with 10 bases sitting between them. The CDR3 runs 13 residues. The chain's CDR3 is CASSPHGHTEAFF. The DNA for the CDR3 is TGTGCCAGCAGCCCCCACGGACACACTGAAGCTTTCTTT.

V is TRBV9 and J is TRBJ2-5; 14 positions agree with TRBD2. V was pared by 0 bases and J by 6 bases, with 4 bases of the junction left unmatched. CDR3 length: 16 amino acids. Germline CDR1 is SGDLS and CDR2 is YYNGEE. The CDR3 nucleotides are TGTGCCAGCAGCGTAGGAGGGACTAGCGGGAGACAGACCCAGTACTTC. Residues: CASSVGGTSGRQTQYF.

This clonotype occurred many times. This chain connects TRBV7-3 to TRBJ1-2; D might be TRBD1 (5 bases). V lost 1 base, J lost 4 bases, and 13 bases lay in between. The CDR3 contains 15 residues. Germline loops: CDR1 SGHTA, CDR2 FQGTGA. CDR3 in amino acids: CASSLNPGRGYGYTF. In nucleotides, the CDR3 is TGTGCCAGCAGCTTAAATCCAGGGCGAGGCTATGGCTACACCTTC. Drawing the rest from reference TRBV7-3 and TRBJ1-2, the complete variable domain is GAGVSQTPSNKVTEKGKYVELRCDPISGHTALYWYRQSLGQGPEFLIYFQGTGAADDSGLPNDRFFAVRPEGSVSTLKIQRTERGDSAVYLCASSLNPGRGYGYTFGSGTRLTVV.

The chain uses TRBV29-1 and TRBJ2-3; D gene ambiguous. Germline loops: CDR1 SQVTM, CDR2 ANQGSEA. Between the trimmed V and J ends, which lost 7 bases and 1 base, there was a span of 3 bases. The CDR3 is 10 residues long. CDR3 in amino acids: CSGGTDTQYF. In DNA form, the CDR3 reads TGCAGCGGCGGCACAGATACGCAGTATTTT.

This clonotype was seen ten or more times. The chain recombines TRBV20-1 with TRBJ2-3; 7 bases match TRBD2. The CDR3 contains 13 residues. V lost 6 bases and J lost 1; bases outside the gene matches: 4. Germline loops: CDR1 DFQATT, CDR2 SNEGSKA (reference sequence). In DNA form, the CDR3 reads TGCAGTGCCCCTACTAGCGGCACAGATACGCAGTATTTT. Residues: CSAPTSGTDTQYF.

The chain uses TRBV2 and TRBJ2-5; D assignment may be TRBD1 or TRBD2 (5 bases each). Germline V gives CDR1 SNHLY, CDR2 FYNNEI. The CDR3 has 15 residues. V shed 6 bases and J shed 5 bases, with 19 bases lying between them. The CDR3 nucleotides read TGTGCCAGCAGGCGGGTGGAAGGGGCAGGGGAGACCCAGTACTTC. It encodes CASRRVEGAGETQYF.

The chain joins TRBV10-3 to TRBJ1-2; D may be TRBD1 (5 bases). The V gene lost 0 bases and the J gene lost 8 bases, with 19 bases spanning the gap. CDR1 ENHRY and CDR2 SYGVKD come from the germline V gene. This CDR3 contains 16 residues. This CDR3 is CAISESSSGRGMGYTF. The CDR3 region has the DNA TGTGCCATCAGTGAGTCGAGCAGCGGACGGGGGATGGGCTACACCTTC.

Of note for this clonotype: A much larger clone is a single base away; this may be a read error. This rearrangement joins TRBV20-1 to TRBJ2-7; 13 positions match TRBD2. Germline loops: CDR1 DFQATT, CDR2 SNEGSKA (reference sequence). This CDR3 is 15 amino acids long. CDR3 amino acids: CSARDGRTSGGERYF. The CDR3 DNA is TGCAGTGCTAGAGATGGTAGGACTAGCGGGGGCGAGCGGTACTTC.

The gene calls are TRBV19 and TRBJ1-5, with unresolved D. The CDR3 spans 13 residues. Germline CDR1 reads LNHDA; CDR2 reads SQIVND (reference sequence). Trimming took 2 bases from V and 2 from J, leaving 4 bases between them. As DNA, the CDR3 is TGTGCCAGTAGTATATATGGCAATCAGCCCCAGCATTTT. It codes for CASSIYGNQPQHF. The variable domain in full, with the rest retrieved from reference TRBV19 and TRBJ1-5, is DGGITQSPKYLFRKEGQNVTLSCEQNLNHDAMYWYRQDPGQGLRLIYYSQIVNDFQKGDIAEGYSVSREKKESFPLTVTSAQKNPTAFYLCASSIYGNQPQHFGDGTRLSIL.

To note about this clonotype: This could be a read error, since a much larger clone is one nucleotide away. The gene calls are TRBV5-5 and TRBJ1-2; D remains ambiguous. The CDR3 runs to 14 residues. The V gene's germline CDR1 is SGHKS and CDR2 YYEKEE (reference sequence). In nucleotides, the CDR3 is TGTGCCAGCAGCTCCCCCCGTGGGGAGTATGGCTACGCCTTC. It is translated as CASSSPRGEYGYAF.

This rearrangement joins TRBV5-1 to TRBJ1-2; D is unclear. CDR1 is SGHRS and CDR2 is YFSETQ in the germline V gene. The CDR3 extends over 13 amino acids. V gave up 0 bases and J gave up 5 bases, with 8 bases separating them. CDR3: CASSLATIYGYTF. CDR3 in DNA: TGCGCCAGCAGCTTGGCTACAATTTATGGCTACACCTTC.

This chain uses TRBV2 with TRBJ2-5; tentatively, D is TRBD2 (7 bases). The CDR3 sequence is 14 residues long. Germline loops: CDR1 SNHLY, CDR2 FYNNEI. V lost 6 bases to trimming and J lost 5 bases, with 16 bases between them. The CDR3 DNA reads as TGTGCCAGCAGAGGCGGGGGCCCTGTTGAGACCCAGTACTTC. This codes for CASRGGGPVETQYF.

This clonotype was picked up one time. Written as DNA, the CDR3 is TGTGCCACCAGACTGTCGTCGGGGACCCAGTACTTC. Protein product: CATRLSSGTQYF. V gene TRBV19 combines with J gene TRBJ2-5, with D unclear. V shed 10 bases and J shed 7 bases, with 16 bases lying between them. Germline CDR1 LNHDA, CDR2 SQIVND (reference sequence). The CDR3 contains 12 residues.

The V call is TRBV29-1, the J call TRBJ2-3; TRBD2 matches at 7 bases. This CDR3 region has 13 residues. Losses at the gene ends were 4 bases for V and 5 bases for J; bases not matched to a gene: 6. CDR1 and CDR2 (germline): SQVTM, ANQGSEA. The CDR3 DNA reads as TGCAGCGTTGGGGCGATAGCGGGAGATACGCAGTATTTT. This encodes CSVGAIAGDTQYF.

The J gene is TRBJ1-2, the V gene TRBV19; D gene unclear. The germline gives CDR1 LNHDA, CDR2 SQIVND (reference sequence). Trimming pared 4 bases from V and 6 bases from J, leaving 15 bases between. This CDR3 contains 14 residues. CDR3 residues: CASSRQAALDGYTF. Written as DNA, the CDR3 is TGTGCCAGTAGTAGGCAGGCGGCTTTGGATGGCTACACCTTC.

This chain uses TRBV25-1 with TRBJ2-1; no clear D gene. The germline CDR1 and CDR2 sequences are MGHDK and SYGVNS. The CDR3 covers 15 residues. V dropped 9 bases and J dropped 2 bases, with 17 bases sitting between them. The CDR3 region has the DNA TGTGCCAGTAGGCCGGCGGTTCCCCCCTACAATGAGCAGTTCTTC. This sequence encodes CASRPAVPPYNEQFF.

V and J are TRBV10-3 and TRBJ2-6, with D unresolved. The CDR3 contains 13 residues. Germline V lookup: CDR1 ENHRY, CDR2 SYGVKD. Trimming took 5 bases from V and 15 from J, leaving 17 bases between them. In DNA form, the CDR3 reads TGTGCCATCAGTTCACGCGGTAACCAGGACCTGACTTTC. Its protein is CAISSRGNQDLTF.

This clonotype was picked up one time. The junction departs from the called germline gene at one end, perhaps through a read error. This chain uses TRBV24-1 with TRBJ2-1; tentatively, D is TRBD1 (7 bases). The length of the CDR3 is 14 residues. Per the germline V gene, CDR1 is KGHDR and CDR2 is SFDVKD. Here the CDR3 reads CASSLEGTDNEQFF. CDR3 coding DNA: TGCGCCAGCAGCCTGGAGGGGACAGACAATGAGCAGTTCTTC.

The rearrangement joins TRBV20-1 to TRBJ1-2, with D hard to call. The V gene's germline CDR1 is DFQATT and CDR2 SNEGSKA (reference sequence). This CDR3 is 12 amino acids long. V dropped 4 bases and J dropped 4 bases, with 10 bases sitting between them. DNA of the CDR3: TGCAGTGCTATTTCTGGAGGCTATGGCTACACCTTC. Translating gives CSAISGGYGYTF.